This entry lists 4 T cell receptor beta chains sequenced from one sample in a study of OX40 agonist ivuxolimab in advanced cancers. Data came from immunoSEQ multiplex PCR; TCRdb stores just in-frame clones and leaves some out. The sample comprises roughly 80,000 clones, 80% to 95% of which are singletons, and about 0.32% rests with the top ten. Sequencing used CD4+ or CD8+ T cells sorted from blood, obtained in a trial of the OX40 agonist ivuxolimab. Receptor source: an adult with an advanced solid tumor such as melanoma, head and neck, liver or kidney cancer.

V usage is TRBV11-2 and J usage is TRBJ2-7, with a possible D match to TRBD1 (5 bases). The V gene's germline CDR1 is SGHAT and CDR2 FQNNGV. The CDR3 is 13 amino acids. Trimming removed 5 bases from V and 9 bases from J, with 17 bases in between. This chain's CDR3 is CASSATGTGWQYF. CDR3 nucleotides: TGTGCCAGCAGCGCCACAGGAACCGGTTGGCAGTACTTC.

This rearrangement joins TRBV29-1 to TRBJ1-2; D might be TRBD1 (6 bases). The V and J ends lost 4 bases and 3 bases respectively, with 15 bases between them. The germline CDR1 and CDR2 sequences are SQVTM and ANQGSEA. The CDR3 totals 14 residues. This chain's CDR3 is CSVVGGAFDYGYTF. CDR3 nucleotides: TGCAGCGTTGTTGGGGGGGCGTTCGACTATGGCTACACCTTC. The whole variable domain, remainder taken from reference TRBV29-1 and TRBJ1-2, is SAVISQKPSRDICQRGTSLTIQCQVDSQVTMMFWYRQQPGQSLTLIATANQGSEATYESGFVIDKFPISRPNLTFSTLTVSNMSPEDSSIYLCSVVGGAFDYGYTFGSGTRLTVV.

This clone showed up just once. This chain links TRBV7-2 with TRBJ1-5; D perhaps matches TRBD1 (6 bases). CDR1 and CDR2 (germline): SGHTA, FQGNSA. The ends were cut back, 7 bases at V and 5 bases at J, with 21 bases in the middle. The CDR3 runs 16 residues. The CDR3 bases are TGTGCCAGCACCTCGATGGCCAGGGGTATAGATCAGCCCCAGCATTTT. It translates to CASTSMARGIDQPQHF. The whole variable domain, filled in from reference TRBV7-2 and TRBJ1-5, reads GAGVSQSPSNKVTEKGKDVELRCDPISGHTALYWYRQSLGQGLEFLIYFQGNSAPDKSGLPSDRFSAERTGGSVSTLTIQRTQQEDSAVYLCASTSMARGIDQPQHFGDGTRLSIL.

The chain is built from TRBV7-2 and TRBJ2-7; D unclear. V shed 4 bases and J shed 1 base, with 14 bases lying between them. This CDR3 contains 15 residues. CDR1 and CDR2 (germline): SGHTA, FQGNSA. CDR3 in amino acids: CASSSDPNYSYEQYF. The DNA of the CDR3 is TGTGCCAGCAGCTCCGACCCGAATTATTCCTACGAGCAGTACTTC.